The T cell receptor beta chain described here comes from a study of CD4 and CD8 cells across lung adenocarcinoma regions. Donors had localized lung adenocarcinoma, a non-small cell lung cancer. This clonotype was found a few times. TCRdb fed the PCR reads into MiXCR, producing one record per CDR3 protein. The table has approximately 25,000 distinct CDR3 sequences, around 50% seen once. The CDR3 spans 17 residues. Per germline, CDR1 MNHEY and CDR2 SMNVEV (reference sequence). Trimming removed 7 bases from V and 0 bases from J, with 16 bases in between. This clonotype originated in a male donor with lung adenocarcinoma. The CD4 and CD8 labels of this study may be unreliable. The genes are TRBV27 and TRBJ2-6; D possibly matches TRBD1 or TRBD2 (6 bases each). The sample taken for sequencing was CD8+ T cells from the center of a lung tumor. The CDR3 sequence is CASNRGQVSSGANVLTF. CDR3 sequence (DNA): TGTGCCAGCAACCGGGGGCAGGTAAGCTCTGGGGCCAACGTCCTGACTTTC.